The 31 T cell receptor beta chains below all came from one sample that was sequenced in a study of blood T cell repertoires in COVID-19. TCRdb's copy holds only in-frame clones and misses some; the assay was immunoSEQ multiplex PCR. Of about 200,000 clones in the sample, about four fifths were seen once. Sample: peripheral blood. These receptors all come from a woman aged 45-59 years with active or convalescent COVID-19.

The chain links TRBV28 to TRBJ2-7; 9 bases agree with TRBD1. Germline lookup yields CDR1 MDHEN and CDR2 SYDVKM. The length of the CDR3 is 13 residues. J lost 4 bases, V lost 6 bases, and 4 bases had no gene match. CDR3 in amino acids: CASRQTGGYEQYV. The DNA of the CDR3 is TGTGCCAGCAGACAGACAGGGGGATACGAGCAGTACGTC.

The gene calls are TRBV5-1 and TRBJ2-2, with 7 positions matching TRBD1. Germline CDR1 and CDR2: SGHRS and YFSETQ. CDR3 size: 16 residues. V shed 2 bases, J shed 5 bases, and the junction held 9 bases outside the gene matches. CDR3 sequence reads: CASSFIGGEGTGELFF. DNA for the CDR3: TGCGCCAGCAGCTTCATAGGGGGCGAGGGGACCGGGGAGCTGTTTTTT.

The chain uses TRBV6-6 and TRBJ2-5; 8 bases align to TRBD1. Germline V gene data show CDR1 as MNHNY and CDR2 as SVGAGI (reference sequence). The CDR3 has 13 amino acids. J lost 4 bases, V lost 6 bases, and 4 bases had no gene match. The CDR3 sequence: CASSDRGRETQYF. DNA for the CDR3: TGTGCCAGCAGCGACAGGGGCCGAGAGACCCAGTACTTC.

The chain joins TRBV28 to TRBJ1-6; D is perhaps TRBD1 (6 bases). CDR1 is MDHEN and CDR2 is SYDVKM in the germline V gene. The CDR3 is made up of 16 amino acids. V was clipped by 5 bases and J by 5 bases, with 16 bases between them. Here the CDR3 reads CASSIIPGTNNSPLHF. CDR3 in DNA: TGTGCCAGCAGTATAATACCCGGGACAAATAATTCACCCCTCCACTTT.

The rearrangement links TRBV28 to TRBJ1-5; TRBD1 matches at 8 bases. Looked up from germline, CDR1 is MDHEN and CDR2 is SYDVKM. The CDR3 totals 17 residues. V was pared by 6 bases and J by 1 base, with 11 bases of the junction left unmatched. The CDR3 loop reads CASSPLDRGWSNQPQHF. In nucleotides, the CDR3 is TGTGCCAGCAGCCCTCTAGACAGGGGATGGAGCAATCAGCCCCAGCATTTT.

CDR3 nucleotides: TGTGCCAGCAAGAGGAGGGGAACCTATGGCTACACCTTC. Translation gives CASKRRGTYGYTF. This rearrangement joins TRBV27 to TRBJ1-2; TRBD1 might be the D (5 bases). Between the trimmed V and J ends, which lost 7 bases and 4 bases, there was a span of 13 bases. CDR3 length equals 13 residues. Per the germline V gene, CDR1 is MNHEY and CDR2 is SMNVEV (reference sequence).

This rearrangement joins TRBV2 to TRBJ1-5, with a possible D match to TRBD1 (6 bases). The V end was cut by 7 bases, the J end by 3 bases, with 16 bases between. CDR1 is SNHLY, CDR2 FYNNEI, per germline. CDR3 length equals 15 residues. CDR3 protein: CASNYLGGDNQPQHF. The CDR3 DNA is TGTGCCAGCAATTACTTAGGGGGGGACAATCAGCCCCAGCATTTT.

The chain employs TRBV4-1 and TRBJ1-1; possibly TRBD1 for D (6 bases). This CDR3 region has 15 residues. Germline V gene sequence: CDR1 MGHRA, CDR2 YSYEKL. The ends were cut back, 4 bases at V and 1 base at J, with 13 bases in the middle. CDR3 coding DNA: TGCGCCAGCAGCCTACCAGGGGTGGCGAACACTGAAGCTTTCTTT. Encoded protein: CASSLPGVANTEAFF.

The chain uses TRBV6-5 and TRBJ2-4, with D tentatively TRBD1 (5 bases). The CDR3 runs to 14 residues. CDR1 MNHEY and CDR2 SVGAGI come from the germline V gene. V shed 7 bases and J shed 6 bases, with 16 bases lying between them. CDR3 DNA: TGTGCCAGCACAGGGTCTGAATTCAGAAACATTCAGTACTTC. The encoded protein is CASTGSEFRNIQYF.

With respect to this clone: Other nucleotide sequences in the sample specify the same CDR3. The chain is built from TRBV5-1 and TRBJ1-3; no clear D. Germline assignment: CDR1 SGHRS and CDR2 YFSETQ. The V and J ends lost 0 bases and 0 bases respectively, with 7 bases between them. The CDR3 is made up of 15 amino acids. CDR3 in DNA: TGCGCCAGCAGCTTGGTGGCAGGCTCTGGAAACACCATATATTTT. This sequence encodes CASSLVAGSGNTIYF.

The chain recombines TRBV23-1 with TRBJ2-3, with a weak D call TRBD1 (6 bases). TRBV23-1 qualifies as an ORF whose function is uncertain. The CDR3 loop spans 15 amino acids. With 3 bases removed from V and 0 bases from J, the gap between germline ends came to 10 bases. The CDR3 sequence: CASSQGHQSTDTQYF. The CDR3 DNA reads as TGCGCCAGCAGTCAGGGACATCAGAGCACAGATACGCAGTATTTT.

As concerns this clone: A much larger clone sits a single nucleotide away, making a read error possible. Other DNA sequences in the sample encode the same CDR3. The rearrangement uses TRBV7-2 and TRBJ1-5; no firm D call. Per germline, CDR1 SGHTA and CDR2 FQGNSA. CDR3 length equals 15 residues. V was clipped by 5 bases and J by 7 bases, with 18 bases between them. Here the CDR3 reads CASSLVRHSGQPQHF. Written as DNA, the CDR3 is TGTGCCAGCAGCCTAGTAAGGCATTCGGGGCAGCCCCAGCATTTT.

CDR3 protein: CASSYRTSGSTDTQYF. For the CDR3, the DNA is TGTGCCAGCAGTTATCGGACTAGCGGGTCAACAGATACGCAGTATTTT. The chain couples TRBV27 to TRBJ2-3; 11 nucleotides align to TRBD2. V lost 4 bases, J lost 3 bases, and 6 bases stayed unmatched. The length of the CDR3 is 16 residues. Germline V gene data show CDR1 as MNHEY and CDR2 as SMNVEV (reference sequence).

This chain joins TRBV29-1 and TRBJ1-3; D is undetermined. The CDR3 is 12 amino acids. The germline V gene encodes CDR1 SQVTM and CDR2 ANQGSEA. Here the CDR3 reads CRFPEGSNTIYF. CDR3 DNA: TGCAGGTTCCCGGAGGGATCAAACACCATATATTTT.

Here the CDR3 reads CASSQYRDAIRETQYF. The CDR3 nucleotides read TGTGCCAGCTCGCAGTACAGGGACGCAATCAGGGAGACCCAGTACTTC. This chain uses TRBV18 with TRBJ2-5; possibly TRBD1 for D (6 bases). V was trimmed by 6 bases and J by 5 bases, leaving 22 bases between them. CDR3 length equals 16 residues. Germline loops: CDR1 KGHSH, CDR2 LQKENI. The whole variable domain, remainder taken from reference TRBV18 and TRBJ2-5, is NAGVMQNPRHLVRRRGQEARLRCSPMKGHSHVYWYRQLPEEGLKFMVYLQKENIIDESGMPKERFSAEFPKEGPSILRIQQVVRGDSAAYFCASSQYRDAIRETQYFGPGTRLLVL.

The V gene is TRBV4-1, the J gene TRBJ2-5, with a possible D match to TRBD2 (5 bases). V gave up 0 bases and J gave up 1 base, with 18 bases separating them. Looked up from germline, CDR1 is MGHRA and CDR2 is YSYEKL. This CDR3 contains 18 residues. CDR3 nucleotide sequence: TGCGCCAGCAGCCAAGATCCGGAGGTGCTAACGCTCCAAGAGACCCAGTACTTC. Its translation: CASSQDPEVLTLQETQYF.

The chain couples TRBV5-1 to TRBJ2-5; D is uncertain. V was trimmed by 10 bases and J by 1 base, leaving 8 bases between them. CDR1 is SGHRS and CDR2 is YFSETQ in the germline V gene. The CDR3 sequence is 11 residues long. The DNA of the CDR3 is TGCGCCTCCGGGTCCCAAGAGACCCAGTACTTC. Its translation: CASGSQETQYF.

This clone has just one count. The V call is TRBV9, the J call TRBJ1-3; D might be TRBD1 (5 bases). Trimming stripped 3 bases from V and 0 bases from J, with 10 bases between. In germline, CDR1 is SGDLS, CDR2 YYNGEE. The CDR3 consists of 15 residues. This chain's CDR3 is CASSDQGTSGNTIYF. The CDR3 region has the DNA TGTGCCAGCAGCGATCAGGGAACCTCTGGAAACACCATATATTTT.

The rearrangement links TRBV10-1 to TRBJ2-5, with TRBD2 matching 10 bases. The CDR3 spans 16 residues. V dropped 2 bases and J dropped 5; count of bases not matched to a gene: 8. Germline lookup yields CDR1 WNHNN and CDR2 SYGVQD (reference sequence). The CDR3 bases are TGCGCCAGCAGTGAGGGGGTAGCGGGAGGTCTGGAGACCCAGTACTTC. The encoded protein is CASSEGVAGGLETQYF.

The genes are TRBV7-9 and TRBJ2-3, with D tentatively TRBD2 (6 bases). The CDR3 loop spans 15 amino acids. V shed 5 bases and J shed 5 bases, with 17 bases lying between them. The germline V gene encodes CDR1 SEHNR and CDR2 FQNEAQ (reference sequence). CDR3 sequence reads: CASSLGAGFQDTQYF. CDR3 nucleotides: TGTGCCAGCAGCCTCGGTGCGGGGTTCCAAGATACGCAGTATTTT.

The rearrangement joins TRBV4-1 to TRBJ1-1; D gene unclear. The germline V and J ends were trimmed by 1 base and 1 base, with 4 bases remaining between them. CDR1 is MGHRA and CDR2 is YSYEKL in the germline V gene. The CDR3 extends over 13 amino acids. For the CDR3, the DNA is TGCGCCAGCAGCCAAGCTCCGAACACTGAAGCTTTCTTT. This translates into CASSQAPNTEAFF.

The chain is built from TRBV29-1 and TRBJ2-3, with TRBD1 matching 7 bases. Trimming at V came to 4 bases and at J to 1 base, leaving 11 bases not matched to a gene. CDR3 length equals 16 residues. Per germline, CDR1 SQVTM and CDR2 ANQGSEA. CDR3 DNA sequence: TGCAGCGTTGGGGGGACAGCTACTGGGGGCACAGATACGCAGTATTTT. Its translation: CSVGGTATGGTDTQYF.

The gene calls are TRBV19 and TRBJ1-1; TRBD1 matches at 8 bases. This CDR3 comprises 16 residues. Germline-derived CDR1 and CDR2 are LNHDA and SQIVND (reference sequence). V was pared by 6 bases and J by 1 base, with 10 bases of the junction left unmatched. The CDR3 sequence: CASSQTGAYSNTEAFF. CDR3 bases: TGTGCCAGTAGCCAGACAGGGGCCTATTCGAACACTGAAGCTTTCTTT.

The V and J genes are TRBV5-1 and TRBJ2-5, with 7 bases lining up with TRBD2. Unmatched junction bases numbered 4, after V lost 4 bases and J lost 4 bases. The CDR3 length is 13 residues. Germline V gene lookup returns CDR1 SGHRS and CDR2 YFSETQ. The CDR3 spells CASSGREGETQYF. CDR3 DNA: TGCGCCAGCAGCGGTAGGGAGGGAGAGACCCAGTACTTC.

The J gene is TRBJ1-4, the V gene TRBV28, with a possible D match to TRBD1 (5 bases). V gave up 7 bases and J gave up 11 bases, with 17 bases separating them. Germline CDR1 reads MDHEN; CDR2 reads SYDVKM. The CDR3 is made up of 13 amino acids. The CDR3 DNA reads as TGTGCCAGCACGGGTGGCAGGGCCGGCAAACTGTTTTTT. Its translation is CASTGGRAGKLFF.

The count of this clone is one. This chain joins TRBV6-5 and TRBJ2-2, with TRBD1 matching 7 bases. CDR3 length equals 13 residues. Germline CDR1 and CDR2: MNHEY and SVGAGI. V shed 10 bases and J 6 bases; nucleotides not matched to a gene: 8. The CDR3, as DNA: TGTGCCATCCTTGACAGGGCGGCCGGGGAGCTGTTTTTT. Translated, it gives CAILDRAAGELFF.

This chain links TRBV3-1 (or the pseudogene TRBV3-2) with TRBJ1-1; possibly TRBD1 for D (6 bases). Trimming stripped 6 bases from V and 0 bases from J, with 11 bases between. Germline V gene data show CDR1 as LGHDT and CDR2 as YNNKEL (reference sequence). The CDR3 runs to 14 residues. In nucleotides, the CDR3 is TGTGCCAGCAGTCCAGGGGTACTGAACACTGAAGCTTTCTTT. It translates to CASSPGVLNTEAFF.

CDR3 in amino acids: CAISKNGGLETQYF. CDR3 in DNA: TGTGCCATCAGTAAGAACGGGGGGCTGGAGACCCAGTACTTC. This chain joins TRBV10-3 and TRBJ2-5, with D possibly TRBD2 on 7 matching bases. The CDR3 sequence is 14 residues long. Germline V gene data show CDR1 as ENHRY and CDR2 as SYGVKD. Trimming removed 5 bases from V and 5 bases from J, with 15 bases in between.

The chain couples TRBV14 to TRBJ2-1; possible D gene TRBD1, 6 bases. V was pared by 8 bases and J by 8 bases, with 10 bases between. This CDR3 comprises 11 residues. CDR1 and CDR2 from the germline V gene are SGHDN and FVKESK. The CDR3 nucleotides read TGTGCCAGCGCCCAGGGGCATGAGCAGTTCTTC. As protein: CASAQGHEQFF.

The chain joins TRBV6-1 to TRBJ1-5; D gene ambiguous. Germline lookup yields CDR1 MNHNS and CDR2 SASEGT. Trimming removed 3 bases at V and 2 bases at J, with 11 bases between. The CDR3 contains 15 residues. The CDR3 nucleotides read TGTGCCAGCAGTGACGAGGGAACGGGCAATCAGCCCCAGCATTTT. Amino acids: CASSDEGTGNQPQHF.

This sequence joins TRBV19 and TRBJ2-2, with TRBD2 as a possible D gene (6 bases). Germline CDR1 is LNHDA and CDR2 is SQIVND (reference sequence). V lost 7 bases to trimming and J lost 1 base, with 13 bases between them. The CDR3 is made up of 15 amino acids. CDR3 coding DNA: TGTGCCAGTATCCCTACCGGGGGGAACACCGGGGAGCTGTTTTTT. It codes for CASIPTGGNTGELFF.